Below are 25 T cell receptor beta chains sequenced from a single sample in a study of long-term antiretroviral therapy in people with HIV. Runs used v3.0 of the immunoSEQ assay and were done at survey level. Using immunoSEQ multiplex PCR, the repertoire was profiled, and TCRdb retains in-frame clones only, with some absent. There are about 35,000 clones in the sample; roughly 74% occur only once, and about 3.5% lies in the top ten. The material sequenced was unsorted PBMCs, taken 3 years after starting antiretroviral therapy. The receptors were gathered from a man aged 45-60 years with HIV.

The chain recombines TRBV4-1 with TRBJ2-1; TRBD2 aligns across 8 bases. The germline gives CDR1 MGHRA, CDR2 YSYEKL. This CDR3 has 17 amino acids. V was pared by 1 base and J by 4 bases, with 9 bases of the junction left unmatched. CDR3 sequence reads: CASSQGQSVAGYNEQFF. In nucleotides, the CDR3 is TGCGCCAGCAGCCAAGGGCAGAGCGTAGCGGGGTACAATGAGCAGTTCTTC.

The genes are TRBV7-2 and TRBJ2-7; 13 bases map to TRBD2. The CDR3 covers 18 residues. Trimming removed 5 bases from V and 0 bases from J; junction bases left unmatched: 10. CDR1 is SGHTA, CDR2 FQGNSA, per germline. CDR3 amino acids: CASSPRTSGRGGSYEQYF. The DNA for the CDR3 is TGTGCCAGCAGCCCTCGGACTAGCGGGAGAGGCGGCTCCTACGAGCAGTACTTC.

The rearrangement links TRBV28 to TRBJ2-7, with 7 bases lining up with TRBD2. The CDR3 runs 14 residues. V lost 10 bases to trimming and J lost 5 bases; unmatched junction nucleotides: 14. Germline V gene lookup returns CDR1 MDHEN and CDR2 SYDVKM. This CDR3 reads CATSVGGSTNEQYF. For the CDR3, the DNA is TGTGCCACCTCGGTCGGCGGGAGTACTAACGAGCAGTACTTC.

The V gene is TRBV7-6, the J gene TRBJ2-3; D is uncertain. In germline, CDR1 is SGHVS, CDR2 FNYEAQ. CDR3 length: 15 residues. Trimming left V 0 bases short and J 6 bases short, with 13 bases between. The CDR3 loop reads CASSLASVKTDTQYF. The CDR3 nucleotides are TGTGCCAGCAGCTTAGCGTCCGTTAAAACGGATACGCAGTATTTT.

The rearrangement uses TRBV5-5 and TRBJ1-1; D gene uncertain. Trimming took 6 bases from V and 1 from J, leaving 22 bases between them. This CDR3 spans 17 amino acids. Germline CDR1 reads SGHKS; CDR2 reads YYEKEE (reference sequence). For the CDR3, the DNA is TGTGCCAGCAACCTTAGGCAGGCGATACGACGGAACACTGAAGCTTTCTTT. Its translation is CASNLRQAIRRNTEAFF.

The V and J genes are TRBV30 and TRBJ1-5; D call uncertain. Trimming stripped 4 bases from V and 1 base from J, with 14 bases between. This CDR3 is 15 amino acids long. Per the germline V gene, CDR1 is GTSNPN and CDR2 is SVGIG (reference sequence). The DNA for the CDR3 is TGTGCCTGGAATGACGGTCTTAGGAGCAATCAGCCCCAGCATTTT. Residues: CAWNDGLRSNQPQHF.

The genes are TRBV15 and TRBJ2-4, with no clear D. CDR1 is LNHNV, CDR2 YYDKDF, per germline (reference sequence). V was pared by 0 bases and J by 0 bases, with 12 bases between. The CDR3 is made up of 17 amino acids. This chain's CDR3 is CATSRDNTNLAKNIQYF. In DNA form, the CDR3 reads TGTGCCACCAGCAGAGATAACACTAACCTAGCCAAAAACATTCAGTACTTC.

This rearrangement joins TRBV2 to TRBJ1-5; the D is unclear. The ends were cut back, 2 bases at V and 0 bases at J, with 8 bases in the middle. This CDR3 spans 15 amino acids. Germline V gene sequence: CDR1 SNHLY, CDR2 FYNNEI. The CDR3 loop reads CASSENGLSNQPQHF. The CDR3 nucleotides are TGTGCCAGCAGTGAAAATGGCCTTAGCAATCAGCCCCAGCATTTT.

This sequence joins TRBV11-2 and TRBJ1-1, with D unclear. The germline CDR1 and CDR2 sequences are SGHAT and FQNNGV. V lost 5 bases and J lost 0, with 16 bases in between. CDR3 length equals 16 residues. CDR3 residues: CASSARLPGMNTEAFF. The CDR3 coding sequence is TGTGCCAGCAGCGCAAGACTTCCGGGAATGAACACTGAAGCTTTCTTT.

The chain recombines TRBV9 with TRBJ2-7, with D perhaps TRBD1 (6 bases). The CDR3 has 16 amino acids. Germline V gives CDR1 SGDLS, CDR2 YYNGEE. Trimming cost V 4 bases and J 7 bases, with 24 bases left between them. The CDR3, as DNA: TGTGCCAGCAGCCCATTGAGGGAATCCTTAGGGGGAGAGCAGTACTTC. It is translated as CASSPLRESLGGEQYF.

This clone has a handful of counts. The gene calls are TRBV6-5 and TRBJ2-7, with TRBD1 as a possible D gene (6 bases). The CDR3 spans 13 residues. Germline lookup yields CDR1 MNHEY and CDR2 SVGAGI. The V end was cut by 5 bases, the J end by 6 bases, with 14 bases between. The CDR3 DNA reads TGTGCCAGCAGTCCCGGACAGATCCCCGAGCAGTACTTC. Its translation: CASSPGQIPEQYF.

This rearrangement joins TRBV10-1 to TRBJ2-7; D unclear. Germline assignment: CDR1 WNHNN and CDR2 SYGVQD (reference sequence). The CDR3 has 15 residues. The V end lost 2 bases, the J end lost 2 bases, and 13 bases lay between the germline ends. The CDR3 is CASSEPGQFPYEQYF. CDR3 in DNA: TGCGCCAGCAGTGAGCCCGGGCAGTTCCCCTACGAGCAGTACTTC.

The chain combines TRBV2 with TRBJ1-5; unclear D gene. Germline V gene sequence: CDR1 SNHLY, CDR2 FYNNEI. The length of the CDR3 is 13 residues. Trimming cost V 5 bases and J 2 bases, with 7 bases left between them. In DNA form, the CDR3 reads TGTGCCAGCAGTACGTGGGGCAATCAGCCCCAGCATTTT. Translation: CASSTWGNQPQHF.

This clone was recorded only once. The genes are TRBV27 and TRBJ1-3; 7 nucleotides match TRBD1. This CDR3 region has 15 residues. The V gene's germline CDR1 is MNHEY and CDR2 SMNVEV (reference sequence). With V trimmed by 2 bases and J by 3 bases, 4 bases remained unmatched. CDR3 region: CASSLNRGYGNTIYF. CDR3 DNA sequence: TGTGCCAGCAGTTTAAACAGGGGTTATGGAAACACCATATATTTT.

This clone was picked up a small number of times. The J gene is TRBJ2-7, the V gene TRBV2; TRBD2 agrees at 10 bases. CDR3 length: 13 amino acids. V shed 11 bases, J shed 7 bases, and the junction held 11 bases outside the gene matches. The germline gives CDR1 SNHLY, CDR2 FYNNEI. CDR3 sequence (DNA): TGTGCCGGCAAGCGGGAGGGCCTTGGAGAGCAGTACTTC. This sequence encodes CAGKREGLGEQYF.

J is TRBJ2-1 and V is TRBV28, with D possibly being TRBD1 (6 bases). Germline V lookup: CDR1 MDHEN, CDR2 SYDVKM. The germline V and J ends were trimmed by 2 bases and 6 bases, with 8 bases remaining between them. The length of the CDR3 is 13 residues. CDR3 DNA: TGTGCCAGCAGTTTAACAGGGTCCAATGAGCAGTTCTTC. Protein sequence: CASSLTGSNEQFF.

The chain links TRBV14 to TRBJ1-4; possibly TRBD1 for D (6 bases). CDR1 is SGHDN and CDR2 is FVKESK in the germline V gene. This CDR3 contains 15 residues. The ends were cut back, 4 bases at V and 0 bases at J, with 9 bases in the middle. The CDR3 is CASSLTGTTNEKLFF. CDR3 in DNA: TGTGCCAGCAGCCTCACAGGGACAACTAATGAAAAACTGTTTTTT.

This clone was seen just once. The chain uses TRBV2 and TRBJ2-1; TRBD1 is a possible D gene (5 bases). The CDR3 length is 13 residues. Looked up from germline, CDR1 is SNHLY and CDR2 is FYNNEI. V gave up 4 bases and J gave up 2 bases, with 6 bases separating them. The CDR3 here is CASSGQPYNEQFF. CDR3 coding DNA: TGTGCCAGCAGTGGACAGCCCTACAATGAGCAGTTCTTC.

The V gene is TRBV7-4, the J gene TRBJ2-5, with D hard to call. The germline V gene encodes CDR1 SGHVT and CDR2 SQSDAQ. The V end lost 0 bases, the J end lost 7 bases, and 9 bases lay between the germline ends. CDR3 size: 13 residues. Here the CDR3 reads CASSLAVGRTQYF. The CDR3 DNA sequence: TGTGCCAGCAGCTTAGCGGTCGGACGGACCCAGTACTTC.

This sequence joins TRBV6-5 and TRBJ1-4; tentatively, D is TRBD1 (5 bases). The CDR3 has 14 amino acids. V lost 5 bases, J lost 5 bases, and 12 bases lay in between. Germline-derived CDR1 and CDR2 are MNHEY and SVGAGI. For the CDR3, the DNA is TGTGCCAGCAGTAGGAGACAGACGAATGAAAAACTGTTTTTT. Its translation: CASSRRQTNEKLFF.

V gene TRBV18 combines with J gene TRBJ1-2; D gene ambiguous. The germline V gene has CDR1 KGHSH and CDR2 LQKENI. With 2 bases removed from V and 0 bases from J, the gap between germline ends came to 7 bases. The CDR3 length is 14 residues. The CDR3 DNA reads TGTGCCAGCTCACCAGGCCAGACTAACTATGGCTACACCTTC. It codes for CASSPGQTNYGYTF.

Only one count was recorded for this clone. The V and J genes are TRBV9 and TRBJ1-2, with D maybe TRBD1 (5 bases). This CDR3 has 15 residues. Trimming stripped 0 bases from V and 5 bases from J, with 14 bases between. Germline V gene sequence: CDR1 SGDLS, CDR2 YYNGEE. CDR3 coding DNA: TGTGCCAGCAGCGTAGAGCCAGGGAGGAATTATGGCTACACCTTC. Translation gives CASSVEPGRNYGYTF.

This clone has a single count. The genes are TRBV11-2 and TRBJ2-3; TRBD2 matches 8 bases. Unmatched junction bases numbered 9, after V lost 1 base and J lost 6 bases. Germline CDR1 is SGHAT and CDR2 is FQNNGV. This CDR3 is built from 16 residues. The CDR3 sequence: CASSLVASGRADTQYF. The CDR3 nucleotides read TGTGCCAGCAGCTTAGTGGCTAGCGGGCGAGCGGATACGCAGTATTTT.

CDR3 sequence reads: CASSKIQGSQPQHF. For the CDR3, the DNA is TGTGCCAGCAGTAAAATCCAGGGGTCTCAGCCCCAGCATTTT. The rearrangement joins TRBV28 to TRBJ1-5; a weak D match, TRBD1 (6 bases). The CDR3 is made up of 14 amino acids. In germline, CDR1 is MDHEN, CDR2 SYDVKM. V lost 5 bases, J lost 6 bases, and 14 bases lay in between.

The V gene is TRBV18, the J gene TRBJ2-3, with 9 bases that match TRBD2. After removal of 2 bases from V and 0 bases from J, the junction contained 6 bases not matched to a gene. CDR3 length: 17 amino acids. Germline V gene lookup returns CDR1 KGHSH and CDR2 LQKENI. The CDR3 DNA reads TGTGCCAGCTCACCAGCGGGAGGGAGTACTAGCACAGATACGCAGTATTTT. Its translation is CASSPAGGSTSTDTQYF.